These T cell receptor beta chains were read from a single sample in a study of cytomegalovirus exposure and HLA in healthy donors. Clones were sequenced by immunoSEQ multiplex PCR, and TCRdb holds only the in-frame ones, with some missing. Of about 160,000 clones in the sample, about 80% are singletons; the top ten hold approximately 2.1%. The specimen was PBMCs. The origin of the receptors is a man aged 45 to 65 in good health and CMV-seropositive. Both conserved end residues are part of each CDR3. The order of the fields is clone size, J gene, V gene, D gene, CDR3 DNA, CDR3 protein. The D gene is left open where the match is weak. Expanded clones are given a class, and other clones once, few, many or no size at all.

clone_size: NA
j_call: TRBJ2-7
v_call: TRBV15
d_call: TRBD1
cdr3_nt: TGTGCCACCAGCAGCCGGGACAGGGGCTACGAGCAGTACTTC
cdr3_aa: CATSSRDRGYEQYF

clone_size: NA
j_call: TRBJ2-7
v_call: TRBV5-8
d_call: NA
cdr3_nt: TGTGCCAGCAGCGGTACAGGGGGGGTCCCCTACGAGCAGTACTTC
cdr3_aa: CASSGTGGVPYEQYF

clone_size: few
j_call: TRBJ1-2
v_call: TRBV18
d_call: NA
cdr3_nt: TGTGCCAGCTCACAAAAAAGGGGAAACGATCCTAACTATGGCTACACCTTC
cdr3_aa: CASSQKRGNDPNYGYTF

clone_size: NA
j_call: TRBJ2-5
v_call: TRBV5-6
d_call: NA
cdr3_nt: TGTGCCAGCAGCGCAGGACAGCCCCAAGAGACCCAGTACTTC
cdr3_aa: CASSAGQPQETQYF

clone_size: NA
j_call: TRBJ2-5
v_call: TRBV5-1
d_call: TRBD2
cdr3_nt: TGCGCCAGCAGCTTCCAGACTAGCGGGGGCGGGGAGACCCAGTACTTC
cdr3_aa: CASSFQTSGGGETQYF

clone_size: NA
j_call: TRBJ2-3
v_call: TRBV18
d_call: NA
cdr3_nt: TGTGCCAGCTCACCTATGGGGGGGCGTACAGATACGCAGTATTTT
cdr3_aa: CASSPMGGRTDTQYF

clone_size: few
j_call: TRBJ2-5
v_call: TRBV5-1
d_call: NA
cdr3_nt: TGCGCCAGCAGCTTGCAAGGGGCACAAGAGACCCAGTACTTC
cdr3_aa: CASSLQGAQETQYF

clone_size: NA
j_call: TRBJ1-2
v_call: TRBV9
d_call: TRBD1
cdr3_nt: TGTGCCAGCAGCCCCTGGGACAGGGGTGGCTACACCTTC
cdr3_aa: CASSPWDRGGYTF

clone_size: NA
j_call: TRBJ1-1
v_call: TRBV6-1
d_call: NA
cdr3_nt: TGTGCCAGCAGTGCTTCTACAGGACCGAACACTGAAGCTTTCTTT
cdr3_aa: CASSASTGPNTEAFF

clone_size: NA
j_call: TRBJ1-5
v_call: TRBV7-8
d_call: NA
cdr3_nt: TGTGCCAGCAGCTTGCCCAAGAGGCTAAATAGCAATCAGCCCCAGCATTTT
cdr3_aa: CASSLPKRLNSNQPQHF

clone_size: NA
j_call: TRBJ2-1
v_call: TRBV6-1
d_call: TRBD1
cdr3_nt: TGTGCCAGCAGTGACAGAACAGGGGGCCTGATTAACAATGAGCAGTTCTTC
cdr3_aa: CASSDRTGGLINNEQFF

clone_size: NA
j_call: TRBJ2-7
v_call: TRBV7-3
d_call: NA
cdr3_nt: TGTGCCAGCAGCTTAGGTACAGGGTTCGAGCAGTACTTC
cdr3_aa: CASSLGTGFEQYF

clone_size: NA
j_call: TRBJ1-3
v_call: TRBV6-1
d_call: NA
cdr3_nt: TGTGCCAGCACCCGGGGGGGCCCCTCTGGAAACACCATATATTTT
cdr3_aa: CASTRGGPSGNTIYF